The 10 T cell receptor beta chains below were found in one sample sequenced in a study of shared clonotypes between healthy human individuals. Clones were read by immunoSEQ multiplex PCR, and TCRdb kept only the in-frame ones, dropping some. Found here are approximately 810,000 clones, about 91% of them singletons; the top ten hold 24%. It was CD45RO-negative cells, positively selected for CCR7, that made up naive CD8 cells, with terminally differentiated effector memory CD45RA+ cells excluded. Sequences were obtained from naive CD8+ T cells sorted from blood. These receptors originate from a young man in good health.

In this sample, this clone turned up once. J is TRBJ1-2 and V is TRBV29-1; 7 nucleotides align to TRBD1. The CDR3 runs to 15 residues. The germline V gene has CDR1 SQVTM and CDR2 ANQGSEA. Trimming removed 6 bases from V and 4 bases from J; junction bases left unmatched: 14. The CDR3 DNA sequence: TGCAGCGTAGAGATTTGGACAGGCCGATTCTATGGCTACACCTTC. This gives the protein CSVEIWTGRFYGYTF.

This clone was seen more than once but under ten times. The rearrangement links TRBV27 to TRBJ2-7; 9 positions match TRBD2. In germline, CDR1 is MNHEY, CDR2 SMNVEV (reference sequence). The CDR3 is 15 amino acids. Trimming at V came to 4 bases and at J to 6 bases, leaving 10 bases not matched to a gene. Here the CDR3 DNA reads TGTGCCAGCAGTTCCCATCTAGCGGGAAGTCTCGAGCAGTACTTC. Amino acid sequence: CASSSHLAGSLEQYF.

V usage is TRBV14 and J usage is TRBJ2-1; 9 nucleotides line up with TRBD2. Germline values: CDR1 SGHDN, CDR2 FVKESK. CDR3 length: 18 amino acids. Unmatched junction bases numbered 15, after V lost 4 bases and J lost 5 bases. The CDR3 DNA is TGTGCCAGCAGCCCGGGGGGAAAAAGCGGGAGGTGGGACAATGAGCAGTTCTTC. It translates to CASSPGGKSGRWDNEQFF.

The chain recombines TRBV7-3 with TRBJ2-6; no firm D call. The V gene lost 7 bases and the J gene lost 0 bases, with 13 bases spanning the gap. This CDR3 has 16 amino acids. The germline gives CDR1 SGHTA, CDR2 FQGTGA. DNA of the CDR3: TGTGCCAGCACTCCCGACGGGCTCTCTGGGGCCAACGTCCTGACTTTC. As protein: CASTPDGLSGANVLTF.

J is TRBJ2-2 and V is TRBV5-4, with TRBD2 matching 8 bases. CDR3 length: 16 amino acids. Germline CDR1 is SGHNT and CDR2 is YYREEE (reference sequence). V gave up 4 bases and J gave up 3 bases; unmatched junction bases: 8. The CDR3 region has the DNA TGTGCCAGCAGCATCGAGCGGGAGCGTTACACCGGGGAGCTGTTTTTT. Its translation: CASSIERERYTGELFF.

The chain links TRBV19 to TRBJ2-1, with D possibly matching TRBD1 (5 bases). The length of the CDR3 is 14 residues. V lost 4 bases to trimming and J lost 3 bases, with 10 bases between them. The germline V gene has CDR1 LNHDA and CDR2 SQIVND (reference sequence). The CDR3 loop is CASSTIDSYNEQFF. CDR3 coding DNA: TGTGCCAGTAGTACAATCGACAGCTACAATGAGCAGTTCTTC.

The sample holds a few counts of this clone. The rearrangement links TRBV27 to TRBJ1-2; D may be TRBD1 (5 bases). There are 15 residues in the CDR3. Germline lookup yields CDR1 MNHEY and CDR2 SMNVEV (reference sequence). Trimming took off 2 bases at V and 5 bases at J, with 15 bases between the two ends. CDR3 amino acids: CASSLRATGDYGYTF. The CDR3 DNA reads as TGTGCCAGCAGTTTAAGGGCCACAGGTGATTATGGCTACACCTTC.

This chain links TRBV5-8 with TRBJ2-7; 7 nucleotides line up with TRBD1. This CDR3 comprises 14 residues. The J segment lost 7 bases and the V segment lost 4 bases, leaving 11 bases of the junction unmatched. Germline CDR1 is SGHTS and CDR2 is YDEGEE. CDR3 bases: TGTGCCAGCAGCCAGAGGGGGCGTGCGGAAGAGCAGTACTTC. It translates to CASSQRGRAEEQYF.

This chain's CDR3 is CASSSSLRQAGYEQYF. In DNA, the CDR3 is TGTGCCAGCAGCTCCAGCTTGAGACAGGCCGGCTACGAGCAGTACTTC. V gene TRBV7-2 combines with J gene TRBJ2-7, with D perhaps TRBD1 (6 bases). The CDR3 is 16 amino acids. V lost 4 bases and J lost 3, with 19 bases in between. Germline CDR1 is SGHTA and CDR2 is FQGNSA. The full variable domain, completed using reference TRBV7-2 and TRBJ2-7, is GAGVSQSPSNKVTEKGKDVELRCDPISGHTALYWYRQSLGQGLEFLIYFQGNSAPDKSGLPSDRFSAERTGGSVSTLTIQRTQQEDSAVYLCASSSSLRQAGYEQYFGPGTRLTVT.

As for this clone: Other nucleotide sequences in the sample specify the same CDR3. The rearrangement links TRBV7-9 to TRBJ2-1; 7 bases are a match to TRBD1. V dropped 4 bases and J dropped 6; count of bases not matched to a gene: 3. CDR1 and CDR2 from the germline V gene are SEHNR and FQNEAQ (reference sequence). The CDR3 contains 13 residues. In nucleotides, the CDR3 is TGTGCCAGCAGCTCCCGGGACAGCAATGAGCAGTTCTTC. Encoded protein: CASSSRDSNEQFF.